This record looks at one T cell receptor beta chain sequence and its context. The antigen remains unidentified. This entry comes from a study of shared clonotypes between healthy human individuals. Findings of the study overall: Owing to a small donor count, the genetic and exposure-history diversity represented was limited.

The germline V gene encodes CDR1 SGHTS and CDR2 YDEGEE. The CDR3 is 14 residues long. V lost 0 bases, J lost 3 bases, and 10 bases lay in between. Repertoires were generated with immunoSEQ multiplex PCR, while TCRdb's copy carries only in-frame clones and drops some. The sample has around 1,900,000 clones, around 95% seen once; the top ten hold approximately 1.7%. Positive CCR7 selection of CD45RO-negative cells yielded the naive CD8 cells, and terminally differentiated effector memory CD45RA+ cells were excluded. The donors were adults (healthy and HIV-negative) with no recent acute infections or vaccinations.

Specimen: naive CD8+ T cells from PBMCs. The chain recombines TRBV5-8 with TRBJ2-7; the D call may be TRBD1 or TRBD2 (5 bases each). This receptor was obtained from a man between 18 and 35 years old in good health. Some clones in this sample may be carry-over from other donors' samples. The CDR3 DNA is TGTGCCAGCAGCTTGGGACAGAGGGGCTACGAGCAGTACTTC. Protein: CASSLGQRGYEQYF.